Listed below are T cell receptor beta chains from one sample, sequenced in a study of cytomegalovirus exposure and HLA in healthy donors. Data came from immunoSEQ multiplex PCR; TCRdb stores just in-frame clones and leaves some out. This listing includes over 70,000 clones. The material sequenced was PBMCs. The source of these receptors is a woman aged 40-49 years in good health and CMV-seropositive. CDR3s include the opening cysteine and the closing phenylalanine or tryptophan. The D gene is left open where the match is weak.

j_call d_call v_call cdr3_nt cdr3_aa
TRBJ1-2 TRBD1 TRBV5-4 TGTGCCAGCAGCTCCGGACAGGTACAGGGCTACACCTTC CASSSGQVQGYTF
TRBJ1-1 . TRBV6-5 TGTGCCAGCAGTCAAAAAGGGACACGGAACACTGAAGCTTTCTTT CASSQKGTRNTEAFF
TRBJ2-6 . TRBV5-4 TGCGCCAGCAGCCAAGACTTTGGCTCTGGGGCCAACGTCCTGACTTTC CASSQDFGSGANVLTF
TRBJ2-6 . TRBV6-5 TGTGCCAGCAGTCTCAGGGTCTCTGGGGCCAACGTCCTGACTTTC CASSLRVSGANVLTF
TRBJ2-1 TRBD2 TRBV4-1 TGCGCCAGCACCCTCTACTTATCGGCGGGGGTTAGCTCCTACAATGAGCAGTTCTTC CASTLYLSAGVSSYNEQFF
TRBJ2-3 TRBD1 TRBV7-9 TGTGCCAGCAGCTTCGGCAGGGGGCGCCTTCATGAAGATACGCAGTATTTT CASSFGRGRLHEDTQYF
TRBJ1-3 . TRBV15 TGTGCCACCAGCAGAGGTAACAAGGGGCCTGGAAACACCATATATTTT CATSRGNKGPGNTIYF
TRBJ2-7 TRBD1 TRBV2 TGTGCCAGCAGTGATCAGGGGGCAAGATTCGAGCAGTACTTC CASSDQGARFEQYF
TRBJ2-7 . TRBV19 TGTGCCAGTAGTATAGGTAGCGAGCAGTACTTC CASSIGSEQYF
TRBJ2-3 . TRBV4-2 TGTGCCAGCAGCCAAATTCTAGCCGGGGATATGCCAGATACGCAGTATTTT CASSQILAGDMPDTQYF
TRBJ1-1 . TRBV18 TGTGCCAGCTCACCAAACAGCCCCATGAACACTGAAGCTTTCTTT CASSPNSPMNTEAFF
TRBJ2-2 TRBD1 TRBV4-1 TGCGCCAGCAGCCGAGGACAGGGGGCGGTCGGGGAGCTGTTTTTT CASSRGQGAVGELFF
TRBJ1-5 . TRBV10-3 TGTGCCATCAGACAGGGCACCAATCAGCCCCAGCATTTT CAIRQGTNQPQHF
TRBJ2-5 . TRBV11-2 TGTGCCAGCAGCTTAGGGGAATGGAGTGGAGGAGAGACCCAGTACTTC CASSLGEWSGGETQYF
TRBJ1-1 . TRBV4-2 TGTGCCAGCAGCCAAGAACAGGGCAGACCAACCAGGAACACTGAAGCTTTCTTT CASSQEQGRPTRNTEAFF
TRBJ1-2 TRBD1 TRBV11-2 TGTGCCAGCAGCTTCTCGGGACAGACGCTTTATGGCTACACCTTC CASSFSGQTLYGYTF
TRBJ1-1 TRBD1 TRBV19 TGTGCCAGTAGCATACTGGACAGGGGGCCCACTGAAGCTTTCTTT CASSILDRGPTEAFF
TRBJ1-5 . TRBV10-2 TGCGCCAGCAGTGAACGTGCGAGGGAGCCCCAGCATTTT CASSERAREPQHF
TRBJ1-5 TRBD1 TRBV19 TGTGCCAGTAGTATGGGACAGGGGGCAGGTCAGCCCCAGCATTTT CASSMGQGAGQPQHF
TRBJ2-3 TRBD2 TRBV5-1 TGCGCCAGCAGCCCGGGACTAGCTACTAGCACAGATACGCAGTATTTT CASSPGLATSTDTQYF
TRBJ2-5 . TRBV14 TGTGCCAGCAGCCGGGGCTGGGAGACCCAGTACTTC CASSRGWETQYF
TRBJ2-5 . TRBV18 TGTGCCAGCTCACCACAGTCAGGGCAAGAGACCCAGTACTTC CASSPQSGQETQYF
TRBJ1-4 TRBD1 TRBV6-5 TGTGCCAGCAGTTACTCGAGGACAGGGGGTAATGAAAAACTGTTTTTT CASSYSRTGGNEKLFF
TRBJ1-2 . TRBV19 TGTGCCAGTAGTATCTCGGTCCCCCGTAGGAGCTATGGCTACACCTTC CASSISVPRRSYGYTF
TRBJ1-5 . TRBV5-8 TGTGCCAGCAGCTTGGGCTGGGGAGGGGATAGCAATCAGCCCCAGCATTTT CASSLGWGGDSNQPQHF
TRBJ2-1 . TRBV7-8 TGTGCCAGCAGCTTAGAAACTAGAACCTTCAATGAGCAGTTCTTC CASSLETRTFNEQFF
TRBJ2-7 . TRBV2 TGTGCCAGCAGGAGAGGAATGGCACAATCTATACGACGGCAGTACTTC CASRRGMAQSIRRQYF
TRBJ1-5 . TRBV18 TGTGCCAGCTCACCATTTACCTCGGTTAGCAATCAGCCCCAGCATTTT CASSPFTSVSNQPQHF
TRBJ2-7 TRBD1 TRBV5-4 TGTGCCACCTACCCCTGGGACAGCTACGAGCAGTACTTC CATYPWDSYEQYF
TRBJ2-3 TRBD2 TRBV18 TGTGCCAGCGCGGAAAGAATGGGAGCGGGGGCCACAGATACGCAGTATTTT CASAERMGAGATDTQYF
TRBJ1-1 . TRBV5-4 TGTGCCAGCAGCCCTGAACAGATGATGAACACTGAAGCTTTCTTT CASSPEQMMNTEAFF
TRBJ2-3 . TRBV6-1 TGTGCCAGCAGTGAAGCGAGGGCCGAAGGCACAGATACGCAGTATTTT CASSEARAEGTDTQYF
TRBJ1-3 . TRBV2 TGTGCCCGAAGGGGCCCGGACAGAAACTCTGGAAACACCATATATTTT CARRGPDRNSGNTIYF
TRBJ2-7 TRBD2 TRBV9 TGTGCCAGCAGCCCTCTTGGTAGCGGGGGTTACGAGCAGTACTTC CASSPLGSGGYEQYF
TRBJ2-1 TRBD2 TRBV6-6 TGTGCCAGCAGTTTTAGCGGGGTTGAGCAGTTCTTC CASSFSGVEQFF
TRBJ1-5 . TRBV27 TGTGCCAGCAGTTTAGTGGGACACCAAGCGGGGGGTCAGCCCCAGCATTTT CASSLVGHQAGGQPQHF
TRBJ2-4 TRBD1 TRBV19 TGTGCCAGTAGGAGACAGGGGAGATCGCAAAGGGACATTCAGTACTTC CASRRQGRSQRDIQYF
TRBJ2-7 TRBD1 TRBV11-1 TGTGCCAGCAGCTTTTATACAGGGGTCCAGAGCTCCTACGAGCAGTACTTC CASSFYTGVQSSYEQYF
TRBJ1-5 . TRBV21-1 TGTGCCAGCAGCGAAAACAAGGACATCGCTTATCAGCCCCAGCATTTT CASSENKDIAYQPQHF
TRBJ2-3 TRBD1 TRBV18 TGTGCCAGCTCAAGCGACAGGGTCACAGATACGCAGTATTTT CASSSDRVTDTQYF
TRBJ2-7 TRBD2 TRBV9 TGTGCCAGCAGCCGGAGCGGAGCGGGATACGAGCAGTACTTC CASSRSGAGYEQYF
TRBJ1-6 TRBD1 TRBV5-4 TGTGCCAGCAGCTTGGAGGACAGGGTAAACTCACCCCTCCACTTT CASSLEDRVNSPLHF